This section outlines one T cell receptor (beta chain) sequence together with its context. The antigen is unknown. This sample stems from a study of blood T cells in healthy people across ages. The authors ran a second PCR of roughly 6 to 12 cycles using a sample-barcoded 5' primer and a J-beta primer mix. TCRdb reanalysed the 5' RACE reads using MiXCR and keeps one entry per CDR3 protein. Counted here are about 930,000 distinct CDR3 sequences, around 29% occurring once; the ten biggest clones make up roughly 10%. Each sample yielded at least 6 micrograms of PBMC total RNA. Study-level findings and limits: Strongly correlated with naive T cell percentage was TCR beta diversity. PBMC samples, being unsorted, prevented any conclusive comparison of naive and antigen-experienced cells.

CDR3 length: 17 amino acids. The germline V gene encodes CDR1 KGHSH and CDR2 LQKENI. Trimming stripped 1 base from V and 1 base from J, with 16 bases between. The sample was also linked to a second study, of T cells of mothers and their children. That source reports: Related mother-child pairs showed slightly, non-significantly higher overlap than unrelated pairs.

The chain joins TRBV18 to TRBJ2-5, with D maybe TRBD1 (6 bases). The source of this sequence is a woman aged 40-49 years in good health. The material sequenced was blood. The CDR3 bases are TGTGCCAGCTCACCACTTCCAGGGGACCGAGCCCAAGAGACCCAGTACTTC. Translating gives CASSPLPGDRAQETQYF.